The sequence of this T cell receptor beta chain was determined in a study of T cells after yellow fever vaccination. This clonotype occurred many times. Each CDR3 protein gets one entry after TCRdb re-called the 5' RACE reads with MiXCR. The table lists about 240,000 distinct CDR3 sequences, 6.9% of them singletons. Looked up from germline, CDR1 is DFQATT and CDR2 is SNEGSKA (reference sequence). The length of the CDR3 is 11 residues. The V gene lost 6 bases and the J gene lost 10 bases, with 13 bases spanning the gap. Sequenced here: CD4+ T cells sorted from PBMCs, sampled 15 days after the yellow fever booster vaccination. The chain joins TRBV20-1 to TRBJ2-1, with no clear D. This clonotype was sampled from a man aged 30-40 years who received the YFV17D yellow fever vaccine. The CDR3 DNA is TGCAGTGCAACGGGCCTTATAGAGCAGTTCTTC. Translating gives CSATGLIEQFF.